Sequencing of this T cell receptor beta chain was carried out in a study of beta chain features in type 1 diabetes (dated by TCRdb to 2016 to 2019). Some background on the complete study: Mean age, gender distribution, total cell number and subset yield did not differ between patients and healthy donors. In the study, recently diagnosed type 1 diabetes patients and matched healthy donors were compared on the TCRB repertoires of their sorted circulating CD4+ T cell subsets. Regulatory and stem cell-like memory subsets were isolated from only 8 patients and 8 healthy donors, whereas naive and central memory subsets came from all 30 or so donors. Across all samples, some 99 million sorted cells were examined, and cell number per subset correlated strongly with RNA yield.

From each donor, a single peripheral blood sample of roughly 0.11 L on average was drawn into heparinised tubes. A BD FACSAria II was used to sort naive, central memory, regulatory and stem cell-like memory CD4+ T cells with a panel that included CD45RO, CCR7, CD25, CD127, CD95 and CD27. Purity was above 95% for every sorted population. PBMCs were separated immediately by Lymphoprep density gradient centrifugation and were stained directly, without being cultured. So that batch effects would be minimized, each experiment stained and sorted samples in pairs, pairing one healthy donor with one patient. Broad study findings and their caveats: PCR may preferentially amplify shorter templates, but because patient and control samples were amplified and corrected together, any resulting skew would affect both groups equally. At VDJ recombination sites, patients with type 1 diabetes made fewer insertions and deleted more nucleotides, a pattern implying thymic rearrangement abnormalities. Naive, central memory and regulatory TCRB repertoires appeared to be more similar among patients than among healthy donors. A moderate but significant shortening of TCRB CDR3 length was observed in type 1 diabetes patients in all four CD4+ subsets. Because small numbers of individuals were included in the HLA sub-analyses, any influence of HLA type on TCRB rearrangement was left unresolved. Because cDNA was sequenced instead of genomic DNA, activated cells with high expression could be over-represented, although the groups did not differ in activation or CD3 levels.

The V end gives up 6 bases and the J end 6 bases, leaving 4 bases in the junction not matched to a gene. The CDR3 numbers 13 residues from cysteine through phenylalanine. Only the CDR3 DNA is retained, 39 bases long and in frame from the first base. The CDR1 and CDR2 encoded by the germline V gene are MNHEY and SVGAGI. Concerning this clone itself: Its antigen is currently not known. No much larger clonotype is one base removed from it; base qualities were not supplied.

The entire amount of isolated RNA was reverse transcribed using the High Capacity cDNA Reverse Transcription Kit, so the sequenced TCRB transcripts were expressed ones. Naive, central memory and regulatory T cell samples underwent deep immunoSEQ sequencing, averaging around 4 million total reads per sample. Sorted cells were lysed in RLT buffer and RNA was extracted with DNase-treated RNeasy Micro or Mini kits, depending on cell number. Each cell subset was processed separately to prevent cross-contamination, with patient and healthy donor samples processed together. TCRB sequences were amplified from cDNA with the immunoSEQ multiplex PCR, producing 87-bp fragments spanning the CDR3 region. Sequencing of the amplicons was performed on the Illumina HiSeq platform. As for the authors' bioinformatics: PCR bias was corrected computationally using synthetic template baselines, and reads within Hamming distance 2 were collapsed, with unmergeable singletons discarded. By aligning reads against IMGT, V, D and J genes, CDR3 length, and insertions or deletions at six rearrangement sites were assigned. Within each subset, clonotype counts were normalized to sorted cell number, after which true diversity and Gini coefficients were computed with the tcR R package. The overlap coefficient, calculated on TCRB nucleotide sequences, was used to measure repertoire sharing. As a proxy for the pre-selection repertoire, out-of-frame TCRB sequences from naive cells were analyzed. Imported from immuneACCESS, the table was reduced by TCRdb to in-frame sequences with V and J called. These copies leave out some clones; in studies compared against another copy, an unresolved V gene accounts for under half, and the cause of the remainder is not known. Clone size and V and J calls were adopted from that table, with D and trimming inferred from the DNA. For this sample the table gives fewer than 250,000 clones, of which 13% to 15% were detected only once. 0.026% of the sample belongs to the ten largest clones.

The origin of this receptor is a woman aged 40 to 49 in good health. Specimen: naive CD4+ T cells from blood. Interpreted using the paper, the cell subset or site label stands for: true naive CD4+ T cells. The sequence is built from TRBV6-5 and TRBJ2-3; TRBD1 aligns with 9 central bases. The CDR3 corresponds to CASRKQGADTQYF. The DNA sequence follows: TGTGCCAGCAGGAAACAGGGGGCGGATACGCAGTATTTT.